The 20 T cell receptor beta chains reported below all come from one sample, sequenced in a study of blood T cell repertoires in COVID-19. Profiled with immunoSEQ multiplex PCR; TCRdb holds only in-frame clones, not every one. The sample contains approximately 300,000 clones, approximately 90% of which appear only once. Source material: peripheral blood. These TCRs come from a woman aged 50 to 60 with active or convalescent COVID-19.

This chain links TRBV6-2 or TRBV6-3 with TRBJ2-4, with 9 bases identical to TRBD1. CDR1 is MNHEY and CDR2 is SVGEGT in the germline V gene. V shed 2 bases, J shed 1 base, and the junction held 18 bases outside the gene matches. CDR3 length: 21 residues. CDR3 sequence: CASSYRGQGSPSAAAKNIQYF. DNA for the CDR3: TGTGCCAGCAGTTACCGCGGACAGGGGTCCCCCTCCGCTGCCGCCAAAAACATTCAGTACTTC.

This chain connects TRBV29-1 to TRBJ2-2; a weak D match, TRBD1 (6 bases). The germline CDR1 and CDR2 sequences are SQVTM and ANQGSEA. V shed 6 bases and J shed 1 base, with 12 bases lying between them. The CDR3 covers 14 residues. CDR3 DNA sequence: TGCAGCGTCGATCCGGACAGGAACACCGGGGAGCTGTTTTTT. Translation gives CSVDPDRNTGELFF.

In the case of this clone: The junction does not match germline at one end; this may be a read error. The chain has TRBV19 and TRBJ2-1; D unresolved. This CDR3 contains 12 residues. Germline values: CDR1 LNHDA, CDR2 SQIVND (reference sequence). Written as DNA, the CDR3 is TGTGCCAGTAGGATAGGAGCCAATGAGCAGTTCTTC. Its translation: CASRIGANEQFF.

The CDR3 nucleotides are TGTGCCAGCAGTAAAATATATCCCGCCGGGACTTTCACCTACGAGCAGTACTTC. Amino acid sequence: CASSKIYPAGTFTYEQYF. The rearrangement links TRBV28 to TRBJ2-7; perhaps TRBD2 as D (6 bases). V dropped 5 bases and J dropped 2 bases, with 25 bases sitting between them. Germline CDR1 reads MDHEN; CDR2 reads SYDVKM. The length of the CDR3 is 18 residues.

The V call is TRBV3-1 (or the pseudogene TRBV3-2), the J call TRBJ2-4, with D tentatively TRBD1 (7 bases). The V end was cut by 0 bases, the J end by 2 bases, with 32 bases between. In germline, CDR1 is LGHDT, CDR2 YNNKEL (reference sequence). The CDR3 has 23 amino acids. The CDR3 nucleotides read TGTGCCAGCAGCCAAGAGAGTGGTGTAGAAGACAGGGACTCTTATGATCCCAAAAACATTCAGTACTTC. Protein: CASSQESGVEDRDSYDPKNIQYF.

The chain uses TRBV7-9 and TRBJ2-5, with 12 nucleotides matching TRBD2. Germline assignment: CDR1 SEHNR and CDR2 FQNEAQ (reference sequence). This CDR3 is 16 amino acids long. Unmatched junction bases numbered 7, after V lost 3 bases and J lost 5 bases. CDR3 sequence: CASSLTSGRGGETQYF. CDR3 coding DNA: TGTGCCAGCAGCTTGACTAGCGGGAGAGGGGGGGAGACCCAGTACTTC.

This sequence joins TRBV29-1 and TRBJ1-1, with TRBD1 identical over 7 bases. The trim removed 1 base at V and 4 bases at J, leaving 15 bases unmatched. Germline assignment: CDR1 SQVTM and CDR2 ANQGSEA. The CDR3 sequence is 17 residues long. The CDR3 reads CSVEGLYRGQGSTEAFF. CDR3 DNA: TGCAGCGTTGAAGGATTATATAGGGGGCAGGGCAGCACTGAAGCTTTCTTT. Based on the CDR3 plus reference TRBV29-1 and TRBJ1-1, the full variable domain is SAVISQKPSRDICQRGTSLTIQCQVDSQVTMMFWYRQQPGQSLTLIATANQGSEATYESGFVIDKFPISRPNLTFSTLTVSNMSPEDSSIYLCSVEGLYRGQGSTEAFFGQGTRLTVV.

The rearrangement uses TRBV14 and TRBJ2-3; no clear D. With 3 bases removed from V and 2 bases from J, the gap between germline ends came to 6 bases. Germline V gives CDR1 SGHDN, CDR2 FVKESK. The CDR3 contains 13 residues. CDR3 loop: CASSHVSTDTQYF. The CDR3 DNA is TGTGCCAGCAGCCACGTCTCCACAGATACGCAGTATTTT.

The chain has TRBV5-1 and TRBJ1-6; possible D gene TRBD1, 5 bases. V lost 5 bases to trimming and J lost 7 bases, with 10 bases between them. The CDR3 loop spans 13 amino acids. CDR1 is SGHRS and CDR2 is YFSETQ in the germline V gene. The CDR3 DNA reads TGCGCCAGCAGTATGGACATCAATTCACCCCTCCACTTT. As protein: CASSMDINSPLHF. Looking up the rest from reference TRBV5-1 and TRBJ1-6 gives the full variable domain: KAGVTQTPRYLIKTRGQQVTLSCSPISGHRSVSWYQQTPGQGLQFLFEYFSETQRNKGNFPGRFSGRQFSNSRSEMNVSTLELGDSALYLCASSMDINSPLHFGNGTRLTVT.

The genes are TRBV5-5 and TRBJ2-2; maybe TRBD1 (6 bases). CDR1 is SGHKS, CDR2 YYEKEE, per germline (reference sequence). Trimming stripped 3 bases from V and 3 bases from J, with 15 bases between. The CDR3 consists of 16 residues. This chain's CDR3 is CASSSRKGVDTGELFF. The DNA for the CDR3 is TGTGCCAGCAGCTCAAGAAAGGGGGTCGACACCGGGGAGCTGTTTTTT.

J is TRBJ1-5 and V is TRBV2; D remains ambiguous. The germline gives CDR1 SNHLY, CDR2 FYNNEI. The CDR3 extends over 15 amino acids. The V end was cut by 6 bases, the J end by 3 bases, with 15 bases between. The CDR3 loop reads CASSRLAAANQPQHF. In DNA, the CDR3 is TGTGCCAGCAGCCGATTGGCGGCCGCCAATCAGCCCCAGCATTTT.

The CDR3 DNA reads TGTGCCAGCAGTGACTCGCACGGGTGGCGAAACACCATATATTTT. It yields the protein CASSDSHGWRNTIYF. The chain joins TRBV6-4 to TRBJ1-3, with unresolved D. V gave up 0 bases and J gave up 5 bases, with 11 bases separating them. The CDR3 is 15 residues long. The germline V gene has CDR1 MRHNA and CDR2 SNTAGT.

V usage is TRBV5-1 and J usage is TRBJ2-2; 7 positions agree with TRBD2. CDR3 length: 14 amino acids. J lost 5 bases, V lost 4 bases, and 5 bases had no gene match. Germline V lookup: CDR1 SGHRS, CDR2 YFSETQ. The CDR3, as DNA: TGCGCCAGCAGCCGCGGGGGAAGTACCGGGGAGCTGTTTTTT. Translated, it gives CASSRGGSTGELFF.

The chain is built from TRBV4-3 and TRBJ2-3; 7 bases map to TRBD2. The CDR3 sequence is 16 residues long. Trimming removed 1 base from V and 6 bases from J; junction bases left unmatched: 10. Germline V CDR1 and CDR2: LGHNA, YSLEER. The CDR3 protein is CASSQVGGREEDTQYF. CDR3 nucleotide sequence: TGCGCCAGCAGCCAAGTCGGAGGTCGGGAGGAGGATACGCAGTATTTT.

This clone came up a few times. The chain has TRBV6-5 and TRBJ1-4; possibly TRBD1 for D (6 bases). Trimming took 6 bases from V and 5 from J, leaving 10 bases between them. The CDR3 consists of 13 residues. Germline V gene data show CDR1 as MNHEY and CDR2 as SVGAGI. CDR3 DNA: TGTGCCAGCAGCCACGACAGGAATGAAAAACTGTTTTTT. Protein sequence: CASSHDRNEKLFF.

This chain connects TRBV27 to TRBJ2-2; 11 positions match TRBD1. J gave up 2 bases and V 3 bases, and 2 bases lay outside the gene matches. The CDR3 totals 16 residues. Looked up from germline, CDR1 is MNHEY and CDR2 is SMNVEV (reference sequence). In nucleotides, the CDR3 is TGTGCCAGCAGTTTTGGGACAGGGGGAAACACCGGGGAGCTGTTTTTT. It encodes CASSFGTGGNTGELFF.

The genes are TRBV27 and TRBJ2-7, with 9 positions matching TRBD1. This CDR3 comprises 14 residues. Losses at the gene ends were 5 bases for V and 2 bases for J; bases not matched to a gene: 4. From germline, CDR1 is MNHEY and CDR2 SMNVEV (reference sequence). CDR3 sequence: CASSHRTGAYEQYF. CDR3 coding DNA: TGTGCCAGCAGTCATAGGACAGGGGCCTACGAGCAGTACTTC.

This CDR3 is CASSPPGRYRSTDTQYF. CDR3 in DNA: TGTGCCAGCTCACCACCGGGTCGTTACAGGTCCACAGATACGCAGTATTTT. The chain recombines TRBV18 with TRBJ2-3; D is possibly TRBD1 (5 bases). Germline V CDR1 and CDR2: KGHSH, LQKENI. This CDR3 is 17 amino acids long. Trimming cost V 0 bases and J 2 bases, with 15 bases left between them.

Notes on this clone: At one end the junction does not follow the germline gene, possibly because of a read error. The chain has TRBV6-1 and TRBJ1-6; no definite D call. CDR1 and CDR2 from the germline V gene are MNHNS and SASEGT. This CDR3 is 15 amino acids long. The CDR3, as DNA: TGTGCCAGCAGCGAAGCCGGGTTTGACAATTCACCCCTCCACTTT. Its translation is CASSEAGFDNSPLHF.

The chain carries TRBV28 and TRBJ2-7; TRBD1 might be the D (6 bases). The CDR3 length is 16 residues. Germline V lookup: CDR1 MDHEN, CDR2 SYDVKM. Trimming took 2 bases from V and 3 from J, leaving 17 bases between them. The CDR3 reads CASSLTPTGYFYEQYF. For the CDR3, the DNA is TGTGCCAGCAGTTTAACCCCGACAGGATATTTCTACGAGCAGTACTTC.